Detailed here is one TCR beta chain. What it binds is unknown. Individuals having autoimmune disease history or systemic immunosuppression were not enrolled. Some clones are missing from TCRdb's copy, which holds only in-frame ones; the method was immunoSEQ multiplex PCR. The table shows 60,000 to 100,000 clones, with over 75% occurring only once. This record belongs to a study of OX40 agonist ivuxolimab in advanced cancers. Looking at the study overall: Patients in dose escalation had liver, melanoma, kidney or head and neck cancers. Two patients with cutaneous melanoma and one with hepatocellular carcinoma, three in total, showed partial responses. Findings of the study overall: Partial responders dosed at 0.1-3.0 mg/kg displayed clonal expansion ranking among the lowest.

CDR1 is SEHNR and CDR2 is FQNEAQ in the germline V gene (reference sequence). This CDR3 is built from 17 residues. V lost 4 bases, J lost 4 bases, and 12 bases stayed unmatched. Material: CD4+ or CD8+ T cells sorted from blood, obtained in a trial of the OX40 agonist ivuxolimab. The gene calls are TRBV7-9 and TRBJ2-7; 11 nucleotides match TRBD2. The origin of this receptor is an adult with an advanced solid tumor such as melanoma, head and neck, liver or kidney cancer. In DNA form, the CDR3 reads TGTGCCAGCAGCTCTGGACTAGCGGGTAATGACAAGTACGAGCAGTACTTC. Protein: CASSSGLAGNDKYEQYF.